This TCR beta chain is drawn from a study of OX40 agonist ivuxolimab in advanced cancers. Study summary: At 75% to 90% male, the cohort had a mean age of about 55 years, ranging from about 23 to 79. The eligibility criteria allowed prior anti-PD-1, anti-PD-L1 or anti-CTLA-4 therapy, and 40% had some. Study-level results: The average count of expanded clones was higher among CD8+ T cells than among CD4+.

Sampled blood was obtained at baseline, cycle 4 day 1, and cycle 7 day 1. Remarks on this clone: Its antigen is undetermined.

V trimming: 0 bases; J trimming: 4 bases; junction bases outside the gene matches: 6. CDR1 is LNHNV, CDR2 YYDKDF, per germline (reference sequence). This CDR3 comprises 16 residues. Only in-frame clones appear in the TCRdb table, and some are missing; sequencing was by immunoSEQ multiplex PCR. Of just under 20,000 clones in the sample, 80% to 90% were seen once. The sequences come from CD4+ or CD8+ T cells sorted from blood, collected in a trial of the OX40 agonist ivuxolimab. The TCR was taken from an adult with an advanced solid tumor such as melanoma, head and neck, liver or kidney cancer. This chain joins TRBV15 and TRBJ2-1, with 7 bases aligning to TRBD1. In nucleotides, the CDR3 is TGTGCCACCAGCAGAGAGAGGACAGGTCCTTACAATGAGCAGTTCTTC. It specifies CATSRERTGPYNEQFF.